The following is a T cell receptor beta chain sequence with its context. No antigen is known for it. This sample stems from a study of cytomegalovirus exposure and HLA in healthy donors. Overall study results and limits: An Asian-associated ancestry cluster reportedly showed fewer N-insertions than the approximately 670-donor mean in a later analysis. According to reports, the classifier identified cytomegalovirus status with high specificity and sensitivity.

The CDR3 is 13 residues long. Germline loops: CDR1 LGHNA, CDR2 YNFKEQ. V was shortened by 0 bases and J by 9 bases, with 11 bases between the two germline ends. The PCR used 60 Vbeta and 13 Jbeta primers. Per the study methods: Among the unique TCR beta chains that a later analysis counted, about 81 million in all, 10 million to 13 million were shared. Assay used: immunoSEQ multiplex PCR; TCRdb lists only in-frame clones, some missing. The DNA was the basis for D and trimming; V, J and clone size are from that table. This sample yields more than 85,000 clones, of which 65% to 90% are seen a single time; roughly 2% belongs to the top ten.

The sequencing input was PBMCs. V is TRBV4-2 and J is TRBJ1-1; D uncertain. The TCR sequence derives from a woman in her 30s in good health and CMV-seronegative. The CDR3 sequence: CASSQEVGRKAFF. CDR3 sequence (DNA): TGTGCCAGCAGCCAAGAGGTAGGGAGGAAAGCTTTCTTT.